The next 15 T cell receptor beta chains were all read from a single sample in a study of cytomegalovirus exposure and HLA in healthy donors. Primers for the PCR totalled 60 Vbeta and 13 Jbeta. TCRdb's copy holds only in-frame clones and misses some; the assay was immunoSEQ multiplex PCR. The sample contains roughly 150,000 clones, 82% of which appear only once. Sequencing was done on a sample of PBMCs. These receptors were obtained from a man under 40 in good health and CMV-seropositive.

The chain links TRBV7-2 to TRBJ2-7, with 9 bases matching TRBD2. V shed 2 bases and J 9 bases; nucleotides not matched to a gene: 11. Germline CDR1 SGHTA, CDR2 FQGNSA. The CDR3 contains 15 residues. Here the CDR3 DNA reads TGTGCCAGCAGCTTACCCCCTGGGACTAGCTTGAGGCAGTACTTC. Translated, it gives CASSLPPGTSLRQYF.

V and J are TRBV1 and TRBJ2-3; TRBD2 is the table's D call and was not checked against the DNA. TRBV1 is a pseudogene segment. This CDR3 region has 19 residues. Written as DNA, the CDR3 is TGCACCAGCAGCCAAGGCCCTCTTTTTAGCGGGGGGGACACAGATACGCAGTATTTT. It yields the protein CTSSQGPLFSGGDTDTQYF.

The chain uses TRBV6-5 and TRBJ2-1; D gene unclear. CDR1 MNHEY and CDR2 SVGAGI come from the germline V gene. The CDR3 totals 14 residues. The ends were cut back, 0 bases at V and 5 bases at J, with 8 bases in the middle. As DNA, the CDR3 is TGTGCCAGCAGTTACTCGAATGGAGACAATGAGCAGTTCTTC. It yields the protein CASSYSNGDNEQFF.

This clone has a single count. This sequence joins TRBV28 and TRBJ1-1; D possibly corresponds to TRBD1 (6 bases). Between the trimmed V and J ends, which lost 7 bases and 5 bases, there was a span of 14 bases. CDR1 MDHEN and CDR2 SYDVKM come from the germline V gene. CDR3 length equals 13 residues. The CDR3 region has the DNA TGTGCCAGCATCGGGGGGGCTAGGACTGAAGCTTTCTTT. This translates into CASIGGARTEAFF.

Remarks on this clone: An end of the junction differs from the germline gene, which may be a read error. CDR3 in amino acids: CAWSPAGANGLTF. The CDR3 DNA sequence: TGTGCCTGGAGTCCGGCTGGGGCCAACGGCCTGACTTTC. The chain recombines TRBV30 with TRBJ2-6, with D possibly being TRBD1 (5 bases). The germline V gene encodes CDR1 GTSNPN and CDR2 SVGIG (reference sequence). There are 13 residues in the CDR3.

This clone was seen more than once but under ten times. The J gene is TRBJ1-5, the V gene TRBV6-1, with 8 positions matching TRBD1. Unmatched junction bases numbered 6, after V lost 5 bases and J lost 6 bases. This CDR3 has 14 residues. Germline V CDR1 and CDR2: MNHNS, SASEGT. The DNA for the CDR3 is TGTGCCAGCAGTTGGACAGGGCCAGGTCAGCCCCAGCATTTT. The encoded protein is CASSWTGPGQPQHF.

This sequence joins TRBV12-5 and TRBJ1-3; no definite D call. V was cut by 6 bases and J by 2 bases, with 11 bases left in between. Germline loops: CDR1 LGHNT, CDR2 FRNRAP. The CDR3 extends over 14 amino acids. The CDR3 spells CASGGEYPGNTIYF. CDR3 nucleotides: TGTGCTAGTGGGGGAGAGTACCCTGGAAACACCATATATTTT.

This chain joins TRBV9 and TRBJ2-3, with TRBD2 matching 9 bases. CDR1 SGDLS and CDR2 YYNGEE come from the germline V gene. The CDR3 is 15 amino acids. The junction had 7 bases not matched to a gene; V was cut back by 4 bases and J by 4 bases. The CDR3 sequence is CASSLRGTSSDTQYF. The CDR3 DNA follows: TGTGCCAGCAGCCTTAGAGGGACTAGCTCAGATACGCAGTATTTT. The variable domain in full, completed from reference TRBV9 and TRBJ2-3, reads DSGVTQTPKHLITATGQRVTLRCSPRSGDLSVYWYQQSLDQGLQFLIQYYNGEERAKGNILERFSAQQFPDLHSELNLSSLELGDSALYFCASSLRGTSSDTQYFGPGTRLTVL.

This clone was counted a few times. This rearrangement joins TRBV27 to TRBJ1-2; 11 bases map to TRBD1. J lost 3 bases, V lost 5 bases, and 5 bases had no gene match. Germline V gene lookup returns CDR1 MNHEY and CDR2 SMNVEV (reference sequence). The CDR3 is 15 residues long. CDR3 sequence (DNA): TGTGCCAGCAGTGCTTGGACAGGGGGCCACTATGGCTACACCTTC. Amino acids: CASSAWTGGHYGYTF.

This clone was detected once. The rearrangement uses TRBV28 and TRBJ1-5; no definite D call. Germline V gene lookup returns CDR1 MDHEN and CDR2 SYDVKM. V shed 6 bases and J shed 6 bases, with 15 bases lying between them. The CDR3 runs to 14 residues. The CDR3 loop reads CASRTAGNPQPQHF. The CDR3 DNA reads TGTGCCAGCAGGACGGCGGGGAATCCTCAGCCCCAGCATTTT.

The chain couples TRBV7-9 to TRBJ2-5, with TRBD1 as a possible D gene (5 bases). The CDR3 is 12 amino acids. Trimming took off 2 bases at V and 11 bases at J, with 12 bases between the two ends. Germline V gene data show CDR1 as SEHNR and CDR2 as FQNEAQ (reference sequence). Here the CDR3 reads CASSLFLQEQYF. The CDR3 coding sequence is TGTGCCAGCAGCTTATTTCTACAGGAGCAGTACTTC.

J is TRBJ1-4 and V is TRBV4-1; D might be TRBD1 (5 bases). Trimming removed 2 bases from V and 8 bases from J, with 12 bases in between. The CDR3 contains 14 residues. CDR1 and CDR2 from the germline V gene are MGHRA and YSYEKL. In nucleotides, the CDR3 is TGCGCCAGCAGCCAAAAGGAGGGGTGGGAAAAACTGTTTTTT. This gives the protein CASSQKEGWEKLFF.

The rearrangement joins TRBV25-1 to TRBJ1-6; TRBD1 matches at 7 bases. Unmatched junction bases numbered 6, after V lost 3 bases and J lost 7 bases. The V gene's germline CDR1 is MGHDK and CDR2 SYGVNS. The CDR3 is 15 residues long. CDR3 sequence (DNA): TGTGCCAGCAGTGAGCCTGACAGGGACAATTCACCCCTCCACTTT. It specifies CASSEPDRDNSPLHF.

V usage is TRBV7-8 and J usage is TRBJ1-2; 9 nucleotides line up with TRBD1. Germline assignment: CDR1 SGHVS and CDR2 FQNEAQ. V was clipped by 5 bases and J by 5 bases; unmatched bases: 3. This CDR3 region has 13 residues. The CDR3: CASSRDREYGYTF. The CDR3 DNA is TGTGCCAGCAGCAGGGACAGGGAATATGGCTACACCTTC.

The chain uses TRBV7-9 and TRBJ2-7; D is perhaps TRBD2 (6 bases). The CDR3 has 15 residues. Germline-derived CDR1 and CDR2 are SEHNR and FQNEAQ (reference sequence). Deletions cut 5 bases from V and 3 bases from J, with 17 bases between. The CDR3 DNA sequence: TGTGCCAGCAGCCCATATGGCGGGGAGTTCTACGAGCAGTACTTC. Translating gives CASSPYGGEFYEQYF.